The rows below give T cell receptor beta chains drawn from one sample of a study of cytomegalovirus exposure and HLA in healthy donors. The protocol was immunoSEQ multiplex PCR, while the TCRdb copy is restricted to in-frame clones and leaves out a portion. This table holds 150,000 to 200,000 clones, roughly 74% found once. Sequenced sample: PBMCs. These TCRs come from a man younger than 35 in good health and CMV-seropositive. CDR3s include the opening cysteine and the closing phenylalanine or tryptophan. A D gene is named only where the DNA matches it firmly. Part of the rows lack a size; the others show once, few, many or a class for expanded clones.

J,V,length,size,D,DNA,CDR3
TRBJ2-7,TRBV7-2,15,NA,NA,TGTGCCAGCAGCTTAGCGGGAGTGTTCGGCTACGAGCAGTACTTC,CASSLAGVFGYEQYF
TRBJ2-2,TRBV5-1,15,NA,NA,TGCGCCAGCAGCTTAAGGACCACAGGGACCGGGGAGCTGTTTTTT,CASSLRTTGTGELFF
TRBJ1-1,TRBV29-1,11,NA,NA,TGCAGCGTTAGTCGACAGGCCGGGGCTTTCTTT,CSVSRQAGAFF
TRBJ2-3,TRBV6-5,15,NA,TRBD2,TGTGCCAGCAGTTACGTGGCGGGAGAGACAGATACGCAGTATTTT,CASSYVAGETDTQYF
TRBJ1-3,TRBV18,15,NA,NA,TGTGCCAGCTCACCAGAACAGACCTCTGGAAACACCATATATTTT,CASSPEQTSGNTIYF
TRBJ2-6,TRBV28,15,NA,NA,TGTGCCAGCAGTCCGGGGGGCAATGGGGCCAACGTCCTGACTTTC,CASSPGGNGANVLTF
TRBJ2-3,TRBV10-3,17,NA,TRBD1,TGTGCCATCAGTGAGGACAAACAGGGGACGAGCACAGATACGCAGTATTTT,CAISEDKQGTSTDTQYF
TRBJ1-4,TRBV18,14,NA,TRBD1,TGTGCCAGCTCACCAGCAGGGGGCAATGAAAAACTGTTTTTT,CASSPAGGNEKLFF
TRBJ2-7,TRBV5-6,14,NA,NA,TGTGCCAGCAGCTTGGTGGGCAACTCCTACGAGCAGTACTTC,CASSLVGNSYEQYF
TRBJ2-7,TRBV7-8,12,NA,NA,TGTGCCAGCAGCACTAGCTCCTACGAGCAGTACTTC,CASSTSSYEQYF
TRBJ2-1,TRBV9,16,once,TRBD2,TGTGCCAGCAGCCCCTCGGGAGGTGGGGCCTACAATGAGCAGTTCTTC,CASSPSGGGAYNEQFF
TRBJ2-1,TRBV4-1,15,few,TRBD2,TGCGCCAGCAGCCAAGGACTAGCGGGAGGCAATGAGCAGTTCTTC,CASSQGLAGGNEQFF
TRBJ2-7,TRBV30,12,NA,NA,TGTGCCTGGGGCAGGGGATTCTACGAGCAGTACTTC,CAWGRGFYEQYF
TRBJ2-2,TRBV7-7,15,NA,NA,TGTGCTAGTCCCCTGGGAGGAGGATACACCGGGGAGCTGTTTTTT,CASPLGGGYTGELFF
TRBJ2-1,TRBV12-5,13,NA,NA,TGTGCTAGTGGTTTGGGACTACAGGGCTTGCAGTTCTTC,CASGLGLQGLQFF
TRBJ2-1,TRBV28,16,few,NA,TGTGCCAGCGGGGGAACTCAGGGTCAAGGAGGGGATGAGCAGTTCTTC,CASGGTQGQGGDEQFF
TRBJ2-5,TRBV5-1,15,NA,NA,TGCGCCAGCAGCTTGGAAGGACTGGACCAAGAGACCCAGTACTTC,CASSLEGLDQETQYF
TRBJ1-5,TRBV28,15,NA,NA,TGTGCCAGCAGTTTGGGCAGGGGAAGAGGTCAGCCCCAGCATTTT,CASSLGRGRGQPQHF
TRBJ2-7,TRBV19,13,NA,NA,TGTGCCAGTAGTAGGGCAGGGTCCTACGAGCAGTACTTC,CASSRAGSYEQYF
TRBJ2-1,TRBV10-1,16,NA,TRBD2,TGCGCCAGCAGTGCTCAGGGAAGCGGGAGTTTCGATGAGCAGTTCTTC,CASSAQGSGSFDEQFF
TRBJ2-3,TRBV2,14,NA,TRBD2,TGTGCCAGCCAAGAAGGCGGGAGAACAGATACGCAGTATTTT,CASQEGGRTDTQYF
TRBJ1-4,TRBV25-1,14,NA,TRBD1,TGTGCCAGCAGCGGACAGGGGACGGGTGAAAAACTGTTTTTT,CASSGQGTGEKLFF
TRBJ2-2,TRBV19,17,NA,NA,TGTGCCAGTAGTATCGAGCAGAGGGGGATGAACACCGGGGAGCTGTTTTTT,CASSIEQRGMNTGELFF
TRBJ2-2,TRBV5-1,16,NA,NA,TGCGCCAGCAGCTTCCTCGGGGGATCGAACACCGGGGAGCTGTTTTTT,CASSFLGGSNTGELFF
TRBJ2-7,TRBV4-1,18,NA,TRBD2,TGCGCCAGCAGCCAAGATTCTACGGGCGGGAGGGGAGGCCCCGAGCAGTACTTC,CASSQDSTGGRGGPEQYF
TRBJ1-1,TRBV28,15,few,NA,TGTGCCAGCAGCCCCACGAGGGTCATGAACACTGAAGCTTTCTTT,CASSPTRVMNTEAFF
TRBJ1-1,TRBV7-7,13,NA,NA,TGTGCTAGCAGCTTATATCGGGGCACTGAAGCTTTCTTT,CASSLYRGTEAFF
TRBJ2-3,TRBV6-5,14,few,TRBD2,TGTGCCAGCAGTTTACTAGCGGGCACAGATACGCAGTATTTT,CASSLLAGTDTQYF
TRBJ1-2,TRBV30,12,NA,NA,TGTGCCTGGAGTGCAGGGTATTATGGCTACACCTTC,CAWSAGYYGYTF
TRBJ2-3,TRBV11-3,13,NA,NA,TGTGCCAGCAGCTTAGCATCAGCAGATACGCAGTATTTT,CASSLASADTQYF
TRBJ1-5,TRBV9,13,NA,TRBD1,TGTGCCAGCAGCGGGACAGGGGGACAGCCCCAGCATTTT,CASSGTGGQPQHF
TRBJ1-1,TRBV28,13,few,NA,TGTGCCAGCAGTTTGGGGAGAAGGACTGAAGCTTTCTTT,CASSLGRRTEAFF
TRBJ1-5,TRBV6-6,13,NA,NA,TGTGCCAGCAGTTACTCTCGGGGATGGCCCCAGCATTTT,CASSYSRGWPQHF
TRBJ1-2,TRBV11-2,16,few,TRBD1,TGTGCCAGCAGTTTGCGCGGACAGGGGGCTTTCTATGGCTACACCTTC,CASSLRGQGAFYGYTF
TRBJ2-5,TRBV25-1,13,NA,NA,TGTGCCAGCGGAGAGGGTGGGTCGGAGACCCAGTACTTC,CASGEGGSETQYF
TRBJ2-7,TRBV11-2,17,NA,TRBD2,TGTGCCAGCAGCTTCTACGGGAGGGCCAAGTCCCACTACGAGCAGTACTTC,CASSFYGRAKSHYEQYF
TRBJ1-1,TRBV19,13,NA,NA,TGTGCCAGTAGCCGGGAAAGGGGGACTGAAGCTTTCTTT,CASSRERGTEAFF
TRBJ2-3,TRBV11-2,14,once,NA,TGTGCCAGCAGCTTACTAGGGGGAGTAGATACGCAGTATTTT,CASSLLGGVDTQYF
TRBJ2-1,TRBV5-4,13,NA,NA,TGTGCCAGCAGCTTAGAGGTCTACAATGAGCAGTTCTTC,CASSLEVYNEQFF
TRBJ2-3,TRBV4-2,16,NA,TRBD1,TGTGCCAGCAGCCAAGATATGGACAGGCCCACAGATACGCAGTATTTT,CASSQDMDRPTDTQYF